Listed here are 16 T cell receptor beta chains from one sample, sequenced in a study of graft-versus-host responses after intestinal transplantation. Their antigens are not known. TCRdb's table, derived via immunoSEQ multiplex PCR, lists solely in-frame clones and lacks some. The sample yields roughly 99,000 clones, just under 95% seen once. The source was unstimulated CD8+ T cells sorted from spleen or lymph node cells, collected before transplant. These receptors were obtained from a human donor who was the organ donor for an intestinal transplant.

V usage is TRBV4-2 and J usage is TRBJ2-3; unclear D gene. CDR1 is LGHNA, CDR2 YNFKEQ, per germline. V was pared by 1 base and J by 4 bases, with 6 bases between. The CDR3 is 13 residues long. Here the CDR3 DNA reads TGTGCCAGCAGCCAAGGTTCTGCAGATACGCAGTATTTT. Amino acid sequence: CASSQGSADTQYF.

The chain combines TRBV7-9 with TRBJ2-2; possible D gene TRBD2, 6 bases. Between the trimmed V and J ends, which lost 0 bases and 8 bases, there was a span of 10 bases. The CDR3 is 14 amino acids. Germline CDR1 and CDR2: SEHNR and FQNEAQ (reference sequence). CDR3 in amino acids: CASSLAEGRGELFF. DNA for the CDR3: TGTGCCAGCAGCTTAGCGGAGGGGCGAGGGGAGCTGTTTTTT.

This chain uses TRBV11-2 with TRBJ1-1; D unresolved. Looked up from germline, CDR1 is SGHAT and CDR2 is FQNNGV. The CDR3 spans 12 residues. Trimming pared 0 bases from V and 11 bases from J, leaving 10 bases between. The CDR3 spells CASSLDTKLAFF. Written as DNA, the CDR3 is TGTGCCAGCAGCTTAGATACAAAGTTGGCTTTCTTT.

V is TRBV4-2 and J is TRBJ2-3, with D uncertain. Germline CDR1 and CDR2: LGHNA and YNFKEQ. V gave up 0 bases and J gave up 5 bases, with 15 bases separating them. CDR3 length: 16 residues. CDR3 region: CASSQDWLGSLDTQYF. The DNA for the CDR3 is TGTGCCAGCAGCCAAGATTGGCTGGGTAGCTTAGATACGCAGTATTTT.

The count of this clone is one. The chain couples TRBV28 to TRBJ2-1; 8 bases agree with TRBD2. The CDR3 loop spans 15 amino acids. J gave up 6 bases and V 6 bases, and 10 bases lay outside the gene matches. Germline-derived CDR1 and CDR2 are MDHEN and SYDVKM. The CDR3: CASSRPGLEGNEQFF. The CDR3 DNA follows: TGTGCCAGCAGCAGACCGGGACTAGAAGGCAATGAGCAGTTCTTC. Based on the CDR3 plus reference TRBV28 and TRBJ2-1, the full variable domain is DVKVTQSSRYLVKRTGEKVFLECVQDMDHENMFWYRQDPGLGLRLIYFSYDVKMKEKGDIPEGYSVSREKKERFSLILESASTNQTSMYLCASSRPGLEGNEQFFGPGTRLTVL.

Comments on this clone: The identical CDR3 is also encoded by other nucleotide sequences in the sample. The gene calls are TRBV13 and TRBJ2-1, with 11 bases identical to TRBD2. V lost 3 bases to trimming and J lost 4 bases; unmatched junction nucleotides: 2. Germline CDR1 and CDR2: PRHDT and FYEKMQ (reference sequence). This CDR3 is 15 amino acids long. This CDR3 reads CASSFLAGGYNEQFF. CDR3 sequence (DNA): TGTGCCAGCAGCTTCTTAGCGGGAGGGTACAATGAGCAGTTCTTC.

The chain uses TRBV28 and TRBJ2-1; TRBD2 is a possible D gene (6 bases). The CDR3 has 13 amino acids. Trimming shortened V by 5 bases and J by 9 bases, and 14 bases separated the two germline ends. The germline V gene has CDR1 MDHEN and CDR2 SYDVKM. The CDR3 nucleotides are TGTGCCAGCAGTACTATCTCCGGGAGTGAGCAGTTCTTC. Amino acid sequence: CASSTISGSEQFF.

Here the CDR3 DNA reads TGTGCCTGGAGGGGACGGGGGGGAGGGAATCAGTTCTTC. It is translated as CAWRGRGGGNQFF. This chain links TRBV30 with TRBJ2-1, with TRBD2 matching over 8 bases. This CDR3 has 13 residues. The junction had 11 bases not matched to a gene; V was cut back by 3 bases and J by 13 bases. CDR1 and CDR2 (germline): GTSNPN, SVGIG (reference sequence).

In nucleotides, the CDR3 is TGTGCCAGTAGTATACAGGGGGGATATAATTCACCCCTCCACTTT. Amino acids: CASSIQGGYNSPLHF. This chain uses TRBV19 with TRBJ1-6, with TRBD1 matching 7 bases. Germline V gene data show CDR1 as LNHDA and CDR2 as SQIVND (reference sequence). The CDR3 extends over 15 amino acids. The trim removed 2 bases at V and 4 bases at J, leaving 2 bases unmatched. Full variable domain (remainder filled in from reference TRBV19 and TRBJ1-6): DGGITQSPKYLFRKEGQNVTLSCEQNLNHDAMYWYRQDPGQGLRLIYYSQIVNDFQKGDIAEGYSVSREKKESFPLTVTSAQKNPTAFYLCASSIQGGYNSPLHFGNGTRLTVT.

The J gene is TRBJ2-1, the V gene TRBV9, with TRBD2 matching 12 bases. The CDR3 is 18 residues long. Losses at the gene ends were 4 bases for V and 1 base for J; bases not matched to a gene: 9. The V gene's germline CDR1 is SGDLS and CDR2 YYNGEE. CDR3 in amino acids: CASSFRTSGVLSYNEQFF. CDR3 in DNA: TGTGCCAGCAGCTTTCGGACTAGCGGGGTCTTGTCCTACAATGAGCAGTTCTTC.

The chain recombines TRBV5-1 with TRBJ2-1, with D hard to call. Germline CDR1 is SGHRS and CDR2 is YFSETQ. The CDR3 is 15 amino acids. Trimming left V 4 bases short and J 4 bases short, with 15 bases between. The DNA for the CDR3 is TGCGCCAGCAGCCGACTCGACCCGAGGTACAATGAGCAGTTCTTC. Translating gives CASSRLDPRYNEQFF.

The rearrangement links TRBV21-1 to TRBJ1-2; TRBD1 is the table's D call and was not checked against the DNA. TRBV21-1 is marked as a pseudogene. This CDR3 has 17 amino acids. The CDR3 bases are TGTGCCAGCAGCAAAGTAATAGGGACAGGGCTCGTAAATAGCTACACCTTC. It translates to CASSKVIGTGLVNSYTF.

The gene calls are TRBV21-1 and TRBJ2-7; the D segment call TRBD1 is taken from the table without a DNA check. TRBV21-1 constitutes a pseudogene. The CDR3 spans 15 residues. The CDR3 DNA sequence: TGTGCCAGCAGCAAAGTAGAGGGGGTCCGACACGAGCAGTACTTC. Its translation: CASSKVEGVRHEQYF.

A single count supports this clone. The chain combines TRBV12-5 with TRBJ1-2, with D possibly TRBD1 on 5 matching bases. Trimming took 0 bases from V and 2 from J, leaving 25 bases between them. The germline V gene encodes CDR1 LGHNT and CDR2 FRNRAP. CDR3 size: 20 residues. This CDR3 reads CASGLVATSVQVDVNYGYTF. DNA for the CDR3: TGTGCTAGTGGTTTGGTCGCCACCTCGGTACAGGTCGATGTAAACTATGGCTACACCTTC. The variable domain in full, with the rest retrieved from reference TRBV12-5 and TRBJ1-2, is DARVTQTPRHKVTEMGQEVTMRCQPILGHNTVFWYRQTMMQGLELLAYFRNRAPLDDSGMPKDRFSAEMPDATLATLKIQPSEPRDSAVYFCASGLVATSVQVDVNYGYTFGSGTRLTVV.

J is TRBJ1-5 and V is TRBV28; D is undetermined. This CDR3 region has 16 residues. Per germline, CDR1 MDHEN and CDR2 SYDVKM. Trimming removed 5 bases from V and 7 bases from J, with 21 bases in between. Written as DNA, the CDR3 is TGTGCCAGCAGTCACTCCCTCTTAGTTTCGGGACAGCCCCAGCATTTT. Its protein product is CASSHSLLVSGQPQHF.

About this clone: In the same sample, other DNA sequences code for this CDR3. The gene calls are TRBV9 and TRBJ1-1; 10 nucleotides line up with TRBD1. Germline CDR1 and CDR2: SGDLS and YYNGEE. The V gene end was trimmed by 5 bases and the J gene end by 5 bases; junction bases not matched to a gene: 6. The CDR3 contains 14 residues. For the CDR3, the DNA is TGTGCCAGCAGACCGACAGGGGGCGGAACTGAAGCTTTCTTT. Protein sequence: CASRPTGGGTEAFF.